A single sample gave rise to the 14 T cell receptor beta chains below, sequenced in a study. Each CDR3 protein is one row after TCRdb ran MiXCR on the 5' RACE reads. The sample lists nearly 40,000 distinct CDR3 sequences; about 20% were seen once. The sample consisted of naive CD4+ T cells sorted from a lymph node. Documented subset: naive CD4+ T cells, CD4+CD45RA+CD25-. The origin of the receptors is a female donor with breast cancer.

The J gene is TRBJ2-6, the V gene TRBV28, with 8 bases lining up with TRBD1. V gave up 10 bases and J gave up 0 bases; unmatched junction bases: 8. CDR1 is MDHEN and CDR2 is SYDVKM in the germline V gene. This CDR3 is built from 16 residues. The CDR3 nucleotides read TGTGCCACCGTAGACAGGGGAAGCTCTGGGGCCAACGTCCTGACTTTC. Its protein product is CATVDRGSSGANVLTF.

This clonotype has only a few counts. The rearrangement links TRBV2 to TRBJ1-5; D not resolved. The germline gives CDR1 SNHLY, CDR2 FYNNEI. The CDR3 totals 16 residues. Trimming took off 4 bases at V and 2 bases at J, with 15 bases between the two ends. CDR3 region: CASSASPARGNQPQHF. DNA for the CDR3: TGTGCCAGCAGTGCGAGCCCCGCCCGGGGCAATCAGCCCCAGCATTTT.

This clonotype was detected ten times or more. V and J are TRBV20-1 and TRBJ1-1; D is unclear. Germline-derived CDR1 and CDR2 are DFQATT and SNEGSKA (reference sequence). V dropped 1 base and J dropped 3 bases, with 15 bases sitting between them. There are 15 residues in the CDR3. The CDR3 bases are TGCAGTGCTAGAGTCGCAGACCGGTGGGACACTGAAGCTTTCTTT. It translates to CSARVADRWDTEAFF.

The CDR3 DNA sequence: TGTGCCAGCAGTCAATCCCACAGGACAGATACGCAGTATTTT. This sequence encodes CASSQSHRTDTQYF. The chain employs TRBV6-1 and TRBJ2-3, with D possibly matching TRBD1 (5 bases). Trimming shortened V by 5 bases and J by 3 bases, and 12 bases separated the two germline ends. CDR1 MNHNS and CDR2 SASEGT come from the germline V gene. CDR3 length: 14 residues.

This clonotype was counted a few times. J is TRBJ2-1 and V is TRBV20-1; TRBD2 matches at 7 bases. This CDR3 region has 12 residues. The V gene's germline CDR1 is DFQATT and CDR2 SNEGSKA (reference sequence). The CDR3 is CSEGTTNNEQFF. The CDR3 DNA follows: TGCAGCGAAGGGACTACTAACAATGAGCAGTTCTTC.

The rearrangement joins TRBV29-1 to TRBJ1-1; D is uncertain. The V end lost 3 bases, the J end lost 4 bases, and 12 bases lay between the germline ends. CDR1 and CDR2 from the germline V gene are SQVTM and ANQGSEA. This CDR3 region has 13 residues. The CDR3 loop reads CSVEGQMATEAFF. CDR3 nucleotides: TGCAGCGTTGAGGGCCAGATGGCCACTGAAGCTTTCTTT.

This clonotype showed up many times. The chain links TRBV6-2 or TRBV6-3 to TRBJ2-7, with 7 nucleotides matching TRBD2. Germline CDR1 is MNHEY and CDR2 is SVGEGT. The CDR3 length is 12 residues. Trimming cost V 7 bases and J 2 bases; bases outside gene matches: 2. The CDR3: CASTTSAYEQYF. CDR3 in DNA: TGTGCCAGCACAACTAGCGCCTACGAGCAGTACTTC.

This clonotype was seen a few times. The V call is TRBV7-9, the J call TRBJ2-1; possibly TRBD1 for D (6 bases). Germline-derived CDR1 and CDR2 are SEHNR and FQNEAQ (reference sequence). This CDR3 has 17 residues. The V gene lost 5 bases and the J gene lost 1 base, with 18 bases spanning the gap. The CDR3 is CASSPQRGSPSYNEQFF. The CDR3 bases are TGTGCCAGCAGCCCCCAAAGGGGGAGCCCGTCCTACAATGAGCAGTTCTTC.

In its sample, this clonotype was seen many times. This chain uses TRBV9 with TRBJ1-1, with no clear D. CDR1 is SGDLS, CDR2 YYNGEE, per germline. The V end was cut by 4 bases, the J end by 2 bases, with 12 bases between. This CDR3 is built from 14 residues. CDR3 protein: CASSPRRINTEAFF. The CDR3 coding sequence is TGTGCCAGCAGCCCCCGACGCATCAACACTGAAGCTTTCTTT.

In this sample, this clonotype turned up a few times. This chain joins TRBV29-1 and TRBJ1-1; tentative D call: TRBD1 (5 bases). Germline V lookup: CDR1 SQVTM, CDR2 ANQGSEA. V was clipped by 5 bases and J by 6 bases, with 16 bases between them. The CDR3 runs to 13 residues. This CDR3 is CSVSHGAMAEAFF. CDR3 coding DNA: TGCAGCGTTTCACATGGGGCGATGGCTGAAGCTTTCTTT. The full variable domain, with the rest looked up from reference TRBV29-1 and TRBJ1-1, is SAVISQKPSRDICQRGTSLTIQCQVDSQVTMMFWYRQQPGQSLTLIATANQGSEATYESGFVIDKFPISRPNLTFSTLTVSNMSPEDSSIYLCSVSHGAMAEAFFGQGTRLTVV.

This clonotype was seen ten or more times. The CDR3: CASSPLAEFSYNEQFF. The CDR3 DNA sequence: TGTGCCAGCAGCCCCTTAGCGGAGTTCTCCTACAATGAGCAGTTCTTC. The chain combines TRBV6-1 with TRBJ2-1; TRBD2 might be the D (6 bases). V shed 6 bases and J shed 0 bases, with 15 bases lying between them. Germline CDR1 reads MNHNS; CDR2 reads SASEGT. The CDR3 has 16 amino acids.

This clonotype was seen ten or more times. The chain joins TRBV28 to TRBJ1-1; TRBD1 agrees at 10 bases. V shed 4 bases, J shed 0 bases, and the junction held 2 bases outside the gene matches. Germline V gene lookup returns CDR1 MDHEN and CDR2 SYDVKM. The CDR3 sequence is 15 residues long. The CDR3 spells CASSWDRGMNTEAFF. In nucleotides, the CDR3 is TGTGCCAGCAGTTGGGACAGGGGCATGAACACTGAAGCTTTCTTT. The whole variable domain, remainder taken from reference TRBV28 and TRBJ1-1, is DVKVTQSSRYLVKRTGEKVFLECVQDMDHENMFWYRQDPGLGLRLIYFSYDVKMKEKGDIPEGYSVSREKKERFSLILESASTNQTSMYLCASSWDRGMNTEAFFGQGTRLTVV.

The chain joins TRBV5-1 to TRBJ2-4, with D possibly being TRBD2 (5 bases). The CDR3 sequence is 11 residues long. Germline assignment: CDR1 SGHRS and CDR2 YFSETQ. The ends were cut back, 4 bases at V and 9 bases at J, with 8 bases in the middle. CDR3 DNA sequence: TGCGCCAGCAGCCTTGGGAGCATTCAGTACTTC. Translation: CASSLGSIQYF.

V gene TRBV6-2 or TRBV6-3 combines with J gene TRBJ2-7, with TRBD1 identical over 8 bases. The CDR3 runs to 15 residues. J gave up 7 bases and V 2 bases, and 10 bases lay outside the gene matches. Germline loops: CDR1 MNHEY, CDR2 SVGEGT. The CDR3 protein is CASSYPPTWTGEQYF. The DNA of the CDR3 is TGTGCCAGCAGTTACCCTCCCACCTGGACAGGGGAGCAGTACTTC.